This T cell receptor beta chain was obtained from a study of OX40 agonist ivuxolimab in advanced cancers. Overall study findings and caveats: Circulating CD4+ and CD8+ T cells showed clonal expansion by week 6 at 0.1 to 3.0 mg/kg. Which antigen the expanded peripheral T cells recognized is unknown.

Looked up from germline, CDR1 is SGHRS and CDR2 is YFSETQ. V lost 0 bases, J lost 4 bases, and 2 bases stayed unmatched. The CDR3 sequence is 15 residues long. Peripheral blood came from all dose cohorts at three timepoints. Concerning this clone itself: The antigen remains undetermined.

Only in-frame clones appear in the TCRdb table, and some are missing; sequencing was by immunoSEQ multiplex PCR. The repertoire holds over 35,000 clones, with 80% to 90% as singletons. This TCR was recovered from an adult with an advanced solid tumor such as melanoma, head and neck, liver or kidney cancer. The chain combines TRBV5-1 with TRBJ2-3, with TRBD2 matching 10 bases. The source material was CD4+ or CD8+ T cells sorted from blood, sampled in a trial of the OX40 agonist ivuxolimab. CDR3 nucleotides: TGCGCCAGCAGCTTGGAACTAGCGGGGTCAGATACGCAGTATTTT. Protein product: CASSLELAGSDTQYF.